This entry features one T cell receptor beta chain sequence. An end of the junction differs from the germline gene, which may be a read error. Patients aged 18 to 65 with hyperthyroidism were newly diagnosed, with duration under 2 months. It was uncontrolled infection, other autoimmune disease, pregnancy or lactation that excluded patients. Germline V gives CDR1 SNHLY, CDR2 FYNNEI. This CDR3 is built from 13 residues. The sample comes from a study of T cells in Graves' hyperthyroidism and ophthalmopathy. Study information: Sampling of peripheral blood happened at initial diagnosis, prior to any treatment.

Template material for amplifying TCR beta CDR3 regions consisted of RNA transcripts. An initial round of RT-PCR targeting the TCR CDR3 relied on the HTBI primer set. One entry per CDR3 protein, called by TCRdb with MiXCR from the multiplex PCR reads. The sample carries 650,000 to 700,000 distinct CDR3 sequences, approximately 15% recorded once. The chain links TRBV2 to TRBJ2-2, with TRBD2 identical over 7 bases. The sample consisted of blood. This receptor was identified in a man aged 45-60 years with Graves' hyperthyroidism. CDR3: CASGGGVPGEPFF. CDR3 DNA sequence: TGTGCCAGCGGGGGGGGTGTCCCCGGGGAGCCGTTTTTT. Looking up the rest from reference TRBV2 and TRBJ2-2 gives the full variable domain: EPEVTQTPSHQVTQMGQEVILRCVPISNHLYFYWYRQILGQKVEFLVSFYNNEISEKSEIFDDQFSVERPDGSNFTLKIRSTKLEDSAMYFCASGGGVPGEPFFGEGSRLTVL.